The clone carrying this T cell receptor beta chain was observed a single time. The data derive from a study of shared clonotypes between healthy human individuals. The table came from immunoSEQ multiplex PCR; TCRdb's copy has only in-frame clones and leaves some out. The data contain some 1,400,000 clones, approximately 96% of them singletons. Between the trimmed V and J ends, which lost 1 base and 6 bases, there was a span of 7 bases. Germline V gives CDR1 MNHEY, CDR2 SMNVEV (reference sequence). The CDR3 is 13 residues long. Free of recent acute infections or vaccinations, the donors were healthy HIV-negative adults. In the CD4+ fraction, cells were divided into CD45RA+ naive and CD45RA-negative memory subsets.

This chain uses TRBV27 with TRBJ2-1; D remains unclear. This receptor was obtained from a man aged 30 to 39 in good health. The sample consisted of naive CD4+ T cells sorted from blood. Subset in this sample: CD45RA+ positively selected. For the CDR3, the DNA is TGTGCCAGCAGTTTATGGTCGGGCAATGAGCAGTTCTTC. It is translated as CASSLWSGNEQFF.